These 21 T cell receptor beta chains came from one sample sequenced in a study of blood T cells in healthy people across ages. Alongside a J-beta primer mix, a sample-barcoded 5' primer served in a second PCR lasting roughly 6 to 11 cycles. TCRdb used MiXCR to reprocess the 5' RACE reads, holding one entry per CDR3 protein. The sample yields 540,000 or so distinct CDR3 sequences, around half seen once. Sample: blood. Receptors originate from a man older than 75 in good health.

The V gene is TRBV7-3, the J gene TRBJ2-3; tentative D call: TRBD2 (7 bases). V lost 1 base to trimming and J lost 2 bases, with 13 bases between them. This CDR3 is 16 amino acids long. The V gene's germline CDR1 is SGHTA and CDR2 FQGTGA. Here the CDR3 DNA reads TGTGCCAGCAGCTTAAATGCGGGGGCGACCACAGATACGCAGTATTTT. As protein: CASSLNAGATTDTQYF.

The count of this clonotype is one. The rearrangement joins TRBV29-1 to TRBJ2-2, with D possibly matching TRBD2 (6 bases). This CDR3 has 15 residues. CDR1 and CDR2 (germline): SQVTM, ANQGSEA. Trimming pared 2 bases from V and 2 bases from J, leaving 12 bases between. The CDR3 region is CSVELWGENTGELFF. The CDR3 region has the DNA TGCAGCGTTGAATTATGGGGGGAAAACACCGGGGAGCTGTTTTTT.

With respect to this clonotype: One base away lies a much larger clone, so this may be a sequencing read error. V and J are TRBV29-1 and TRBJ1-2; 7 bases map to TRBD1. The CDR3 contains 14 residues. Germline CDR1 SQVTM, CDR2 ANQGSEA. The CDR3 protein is CSVEPQGENCGYTF. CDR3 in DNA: TGCAGCGTTGAGCCCCAGGGGGAAAACTGTGGCTACACCTTC.

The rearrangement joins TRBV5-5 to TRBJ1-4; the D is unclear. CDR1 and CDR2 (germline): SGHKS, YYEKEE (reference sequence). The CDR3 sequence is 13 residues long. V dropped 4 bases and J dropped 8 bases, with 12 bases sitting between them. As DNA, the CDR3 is TGTGCCAGCAGCATGGGTGAAGGGGAAAAACTGTTTTTT. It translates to CASSMGEGEKLFF.

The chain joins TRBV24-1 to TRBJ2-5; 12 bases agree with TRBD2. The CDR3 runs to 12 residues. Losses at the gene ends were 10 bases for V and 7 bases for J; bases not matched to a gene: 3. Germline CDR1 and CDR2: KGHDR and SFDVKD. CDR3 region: CATTSGSGTQYF. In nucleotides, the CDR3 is TGTGCCACGACTAGCGGGAGTGGGACCCAGTACTTC.

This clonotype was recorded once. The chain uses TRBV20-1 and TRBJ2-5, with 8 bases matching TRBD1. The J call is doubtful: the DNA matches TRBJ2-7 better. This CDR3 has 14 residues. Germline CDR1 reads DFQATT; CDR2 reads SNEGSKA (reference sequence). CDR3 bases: TGCAGTGCTAGTCGAGGACAGGGTTTCTACGAGCAGTACTTC. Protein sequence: CSASRGQGFYEQYF.

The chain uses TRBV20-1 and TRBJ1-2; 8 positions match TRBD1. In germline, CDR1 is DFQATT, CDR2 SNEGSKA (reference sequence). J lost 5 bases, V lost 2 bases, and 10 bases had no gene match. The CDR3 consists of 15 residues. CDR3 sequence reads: CSARQGAVVGYGYTF. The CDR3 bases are TGCAGTGCTAGACAGGGGGCGGTCGTTGGTTATGGCTACACCTTC.

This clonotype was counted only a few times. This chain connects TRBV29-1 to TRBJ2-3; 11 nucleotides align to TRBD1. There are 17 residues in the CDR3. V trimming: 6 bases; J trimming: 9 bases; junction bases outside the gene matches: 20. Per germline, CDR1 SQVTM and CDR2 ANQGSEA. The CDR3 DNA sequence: TGCAGCGTAGCCCAAATCGGACAGGGGGCGCCTACGGACACGCAGTATTTT. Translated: CSVAQIGQGAPTDTQYF.

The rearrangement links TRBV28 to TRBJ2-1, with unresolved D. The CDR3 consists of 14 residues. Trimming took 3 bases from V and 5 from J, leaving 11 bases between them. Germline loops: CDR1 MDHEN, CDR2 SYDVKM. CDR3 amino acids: CASSLNPADNEQFF. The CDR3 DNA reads TGTGCCAGCAGTTTGAATCCGGCGGACAATGAGCAGTTCTTC.

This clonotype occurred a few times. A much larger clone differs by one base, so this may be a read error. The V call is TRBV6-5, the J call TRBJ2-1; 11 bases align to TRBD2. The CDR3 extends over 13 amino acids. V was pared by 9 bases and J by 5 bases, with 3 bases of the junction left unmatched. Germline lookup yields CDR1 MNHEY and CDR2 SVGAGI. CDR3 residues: CARAGLADNEQFF. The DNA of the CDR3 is TGTGCCAGAGCGGGACTAGCGGACAATGAGCAGTTCTTC.

CDR3 amino acids: CASRTGAGEKLFF. For the CDR3, the DNA is TGTGCCAGCAGGACAGGGGCAGGAGAAAAACTGTTTTTT. The chain links TRBV6-1 to TRBJ1-4; 8 nucleotides match TRBD1. Germline V gene sequence: CDR1 MNHNS, CDR2 SASEGT. J gave up 8 bases and V 6 bases, and 5 bases lay outside the gene matches. The CDR3 runs to 13 residues.

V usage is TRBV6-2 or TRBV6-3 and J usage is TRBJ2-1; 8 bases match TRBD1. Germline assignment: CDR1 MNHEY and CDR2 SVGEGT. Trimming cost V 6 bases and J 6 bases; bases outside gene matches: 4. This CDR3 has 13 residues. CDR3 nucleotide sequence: TGTGCCAGCAGAATGGACAGGGCCAATGAGCAGTTCTTC. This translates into CASRMDRANEQFF.

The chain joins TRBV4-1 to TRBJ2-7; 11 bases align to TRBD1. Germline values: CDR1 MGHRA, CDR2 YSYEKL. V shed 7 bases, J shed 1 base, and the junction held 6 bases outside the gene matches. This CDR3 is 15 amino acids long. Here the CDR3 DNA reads TGCGCCAGCACCGTAGGGACAGGGGGATCCTACGAGCAGTACTTC. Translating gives CASTVGTGGSYEQYF.

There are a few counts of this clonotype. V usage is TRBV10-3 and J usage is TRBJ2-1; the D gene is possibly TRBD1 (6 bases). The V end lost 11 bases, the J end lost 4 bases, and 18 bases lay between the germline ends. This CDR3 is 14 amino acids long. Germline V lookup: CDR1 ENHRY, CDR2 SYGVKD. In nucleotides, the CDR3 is TGTGCCTCCTCCCTGGGGGCGGAGTACAATGAGCAGTTCTTC. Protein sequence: CASSLGAEYNEQFF.

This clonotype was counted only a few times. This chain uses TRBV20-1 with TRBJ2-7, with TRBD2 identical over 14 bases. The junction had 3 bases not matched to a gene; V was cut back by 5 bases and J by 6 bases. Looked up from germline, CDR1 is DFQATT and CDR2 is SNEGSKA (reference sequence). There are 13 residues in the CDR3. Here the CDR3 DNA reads TGCAGTGCTCAGGGACTAGCGGGAGCCGAGCAGTACTTC. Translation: CSAQGLAGAEQYF.

The CDR3 sequence: CASSDSNGYTF. CDR3 DNA sequence: TGTGCCAGCAGCGACTCCAATGGCTACACCTTC. V and J are TRBV9 and TRBJ1-2, with D hard to call. The CDR3 is 11 amino acids. The V gene's germline CDR1 is SGDLS and CDR2 YYNGEE. The germline V and J ends were trimmed by 3 bases and 6 bases, with 6 bases remaining between them.

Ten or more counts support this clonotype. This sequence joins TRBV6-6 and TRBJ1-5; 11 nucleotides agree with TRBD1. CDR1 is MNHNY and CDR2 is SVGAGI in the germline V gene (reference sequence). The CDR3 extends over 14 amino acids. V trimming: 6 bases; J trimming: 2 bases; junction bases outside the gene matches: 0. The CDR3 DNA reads TGTGCCAGCAGGGGACAGGGGGGCAATCAGCCCCAGCATTTT. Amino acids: CASRGQGGNQPQHF.

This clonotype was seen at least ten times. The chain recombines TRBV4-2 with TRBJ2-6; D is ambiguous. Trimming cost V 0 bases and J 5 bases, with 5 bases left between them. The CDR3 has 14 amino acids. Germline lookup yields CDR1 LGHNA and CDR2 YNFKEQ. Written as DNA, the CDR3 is TGTGCCAGCAGCCAAGAACAAAGGGCCAACGTCCTGACTTTC. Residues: CASSQEQRANVLTF.

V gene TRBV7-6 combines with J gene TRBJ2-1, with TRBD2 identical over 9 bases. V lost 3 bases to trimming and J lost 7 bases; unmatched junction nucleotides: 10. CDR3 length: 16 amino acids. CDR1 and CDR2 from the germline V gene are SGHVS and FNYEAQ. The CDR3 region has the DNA TGTGCCAGCAGCTTGCGGACTAGCGAGAAGTTTAATGAGCAGTTCTTC. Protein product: CASSLRTSEKFNEQFF.

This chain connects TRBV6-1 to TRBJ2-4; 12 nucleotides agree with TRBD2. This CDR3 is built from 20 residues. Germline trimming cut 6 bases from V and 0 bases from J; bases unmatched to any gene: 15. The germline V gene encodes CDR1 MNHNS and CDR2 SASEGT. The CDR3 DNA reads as TGTGCCAGCAGCCCAACTACTGGGCTAGCGGGAGGGGTAGCCAAAAACATTCAGTACTTC. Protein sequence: CASSPTTGLAGGVAKNIQYF.

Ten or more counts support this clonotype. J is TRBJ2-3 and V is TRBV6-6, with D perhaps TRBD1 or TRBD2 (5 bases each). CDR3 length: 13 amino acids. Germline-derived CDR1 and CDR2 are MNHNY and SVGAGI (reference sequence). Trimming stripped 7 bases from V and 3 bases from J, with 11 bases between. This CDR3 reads CASTAWGTDTQYF. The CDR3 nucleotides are TGTGCCAGCACCGCCTGGGGGACAGATACGCAGTATTTT.